These 19 T cell receptor beta chains were sequenced from one sample in a study of OX40 agonist ivuxolimab in advanced cancers. Method: immunoSEQ multiplex PCR; TCRdb's copy keeps in-frame clones and lacks some. The sample has approximately 58,000 clones, about 81% seen once. The material sequenced was CD4+ or CD8+ T cells sorted from blood, taken in a trial of the OX40 agonist ivuxolimab. The receptor set was obtained from an adult with an advanced solid tumor such as melanoma, head and neck, liver or kidney cancer.

A single count supports this clone. This chain links TRBV2 with TRBJ1-5; possible D gene TRBD1, 5 bases. This CDR3 has 16 amino acids. Germline CDR1 reads SNHLY; CDR2 reads FYNNEI. Trimming pared 3 bases from V and 5 bases from J, leaving 17 bases between. The CDR3 region has the DNA TGTGCCAGCAGTGAGGGATTGGGGGGAAGCGATCAGCCCCAGCATTTT. As protein: CASSEGLGGSDQPQHF.

The chain couples TRBV6-1 to TRBJ2-4; D call uncertain. Trimming took 2 bases from V and 1 from J, leaving 12 bases between them. The CDR3 runs to 16 residues. Per germline, CDR1 MNHNS and CDR2 SASEGT. CDR3 loop: CASSEPGIGAKNIQYF. CDR3 DNA sequence: TGTGCCAGCAGTGAACCGGGTATCGGGGCCAAAAACATTCAGTACTTC.

V is TRBV13 and J is TRBJ2-2; possibly TRBD2 for D (6 bases). Trimming cost V 2 bases and J 0 bases, with 13 bases left between them. In germline, CDR1 is PRHDT, CDR2 FYEKMQ (reference sequence). The CDR3 extends over 17 amino acids. This chain's CDR3 is CASSLLREIANTGELFF. CDR3 nucleotides: TGTGCCAGCAGCTTACTCCGGGAGATAGCGAACACCGGGGAGCTGTTTTTT.

The chain carries TRBV6-6 and TRBJ2-2, with no clear D. The V end was cut by 7 bases, the J end by 0 bases, with 12 bases between. Germline CDR1 and CDR2: MNHNY and SVGAGI (reference sequence). The CDR3 totals 15 residues. The CDR3 bases are TGTGCCAGCACCCACGGGTACGCGAACACCGGGGAGCTGTTTTTT. Translated: CASTHGYANTGELFF.

The gene calls are TRBV12-5 and TRBJ1-1, with D unclear. The germline V gene has CDR1 LGHNT and CDR2 FRNRAP. This CDR3 contains 13 residues. V was clipped by 5 bases and J by 1 base, with 8 bases between them. CDR3 bases: TGTGCTAGTGGTAAGCAGGAGAACACTGAAGCTTTCTTT. Translation gives CASGKQENTEAFF.

CDR3 coding DNA: TGTGCCAGCAGTTCTCGACGGGATGGGGACGAGCAGTACTTC. Its protein is CASSSRRDGDEQYF. The V call is TRBV27, the J call TRBJ2-7; weak D call: TRBD2 (5 bases). In germline, CDR1 is MNHEY, CDR2 SMNVEV (reference sequence). The CDR3 contains 14 residues. V lost 4 bases, J lost 5 bases, and 15 bases lay in between.

The chain couples TRBV28 to TRBJ1-6, with 8 bases that match TRBD1. V lost 2 bases, J lost 7 bases, and 7 bases stayed unmatched. The germline CDR1 and CDR2 sequences are MDHEN and SYDVKM. CDR3 length: 16 amino acids. The CDR3 sequence: CASSLGWTGLNSPLHF. Here the CDR3 DNA reads TGTGCCAGCAGTTTAGGCTGGACAGGGCTAAATTCACCCCTCCACTTT.

V and J are TRBV18 and TRBJ1-5; D may be TRBD1 (6 bases). CDR3 size: 14 residues. The V and J ends lost 6 bases and 2 bases respectively, with 11 bases between them. The germline CDR1 and CDR2 sequences are KGHSH and LQKENI. The CDR3 bases are TGTGCCAGCTCCGCAGGGGACGGCAATCAGCCCCAGCATTTT. This sequence encodes CASSAGDGNQPQHF.

This clone has just a few counts. The chain links TRBV21-1 to TRBJ2-7; the D call in the table, TRBD1, was not verified against the DNA. TRBV21-1 is assigned pseudogene status. CDR3 size: 16 residues. DNA for the CDR3: TGTGCCAGCAGCAAAGCGCCGAACAGGGGGCCCTACGAGCAGTACTTC. Translated, it gives CASSKAPNRGPYEQYF.

The chain joins TRBV2 to TRBJ2-7; no reliable D call. The germline V gene has CDR1 SNHLY and CDR2 FYNNEI. Trimming shortened V by 5 bases and J by 0 bases, and 11 bases separated the two germline ends. The CDR3 has 14 residues. CDR3 sequence (DNA): TGTGCCAGCAGTCCCCAGCGCAGCTCCTACGAGCAGTACTTC. Translated, it gives CASSPQRSSYEQYF.

The gene calls are TRBV7-8 and TRBJ2-5, with TRBD2 matching over 10 bases. V gave up 4 bases and J gave up 1 base; unmatched junction bases: 3. The CDR3 spans 15 residues. The germline V gene encodes CDR1 SGHVS and CDR2 FQNEAQ. The CDR3 region is CASSWKREGQETQYF. The CDR3 nucleotides are TGTGCCAGCAGCTGGAAGCGGGAGGGCCAAGAGACCCAGTACTTC.

This clone has only a few counts. The genes are TRBV7-9 and TRBJ1-2; D is ambiguous. Per the germline V gene, CDR1 is SEHNR and CDR2 is FQNEAQ (reference sequence). The V gene lost 0 bases and the J gene lost 0 bases, with 8 bases spanning the gap. The CDR3 runs to 15 residues. The CDR3, as DNA: TGTGCCAGCAGCTTAGCTGCCGGCTCTAACTATGGCTACACCTTC. Its translation is CASSLAAGSNYGYTF.

The chain links TRBV7-6 to TRBJ2-3, with a weak D call TRBD2 (5 bases). V was trimmed by 1 base and J by 0 bases, leaving 11 bases between them. The CDR3 covers 16 residues. Germline values: CDR1 SGHVS, CDR2 FNYEAQ. The CDR3 region is CASSLGSGTSTDTQYF. CDR3 in DNA: TGTGCCAGCAGCTTAGGCAGCGGCACTAGCACAGATACGCAGTATTTT.

The chain links TRBV15 to TRBJ1-5, with D maybe TRBD1 (6 bases). The CDR3 consists of 15 residues. Germline CDR1 and CDR2: LNHNV and YYDKDF (reference sequence). Deletions cut 1 base from V and 6 bases from J, with 13 bases between. Written as DNA, the CDR3 is TGTGCCACCAGCAGAGCGGGGGCCTTTGGTCAGCCCCAGCATTTT. Encoded protein: CATSRAGAFGQPQHF.

The rearrangement links TRBV6-5 to TRBJ1-5, with 7 bases identical to TRBD1. The ends lost 5 bases at V and 6 bases at J; junction bases unmatched: 10. This CDR3 comprises 15 residues. The germline V gene encodes CDR1 MNHEY and CDR2 SVGAGI. CDR3: CASSPLTGAAQPQHF. CDR3 nucleotide sequence: TGTGCCAGCAGTCCACTTACAGGGGCTGCTCAGCCCCAGCATTTT.

With regard to this clone: The sample holds other DNA sequences that translate to the same CDR3. The chain has TRBV19 and TRBJ2-5, with D perhaps being TRBD1 or TRBD2 (5 bases each). CDR1 is LNHDA and CDR2 is SQIVND in the germline V gene (reference sequence). This CDR3 is built from 12 residues. The ends were cut back, 3 bases at V and 4 bases at J, with 6 bases in the middle. CDR3 nucleotides: TGTGCCAGTAGTATTGGGGGAGAGACCCAGTACTTC. It translates to CASSIGGETQYF. Complete variable domain (other parts from reference TRBV19 and TRBJ2-5): DGGITQSPKYLFRKEGQNVTLSCEQNLNHDAMYWYRQDPGQGLRLIYYSQIVNDFQKGDIAEGYSVSREKKESFPLTVTSAQKNPTAFYLCASSIGGETQYFGPGTRLLVL.

DNA of the CDR3: TGTGCCAGCAGCCCCGTGGCAGGGACTATGAACACTGAAGCTTTCTTT. Protein sequence: CASSPVAGTMNTEAFF. The chain combines TRBV5-5 with TRBJ1-1, with a tentative D call TRBD1 (5 bases). Trimming pared 4 bases from V and 0 bases from J, leaving 16 bases between. Germline V gene data show CDR1 as SGHKS and CDR2 as YYEKEE (reference sequence). This CDR3 comprises 16 residues. The variable domain in full, with the rest retrieved from reference TRBV5-5 and TRBJ1-1, is DAGVTQSPTHLIKTRGQQVTLRCSPISGHKSVSWYQQVLGQGPQFIFQYYEKEERGRGNFPDRFSARQFPNYSSELNVNALLLGDSALYLCASSPVAGTMNTEAFFGQGTRLTVV.

The chain is built from TRBV14 and TRBJ1-4; no reliable D call. Germline CDR1 and CDR2: SGHDN and FVKESK. V was pared by 0 bases and J by 7 bases, with 12 bases between. The length of the CDR3 is 15 residues. CDR3 bases: TGTGCCAGCAGCCAAGAGGGGAGGTTAGGTGAAAAACTGTTTTTT. This sequence encodes CASSQEGRLGEKLFF.

This rearrangement joins TRBV19 to TRBJ2-3; 8 bases line up with TRBD1. Germline CDR1 is LNHDA and CDR2 is SQIVND (reference sequence). The J segment lost 5 bases and the V segment lost 6 bases, leaving 7 bases of the junction unmatched. The CDR3 runs to 14 residues. The CDR3 sequence is CASRLRTGLDTQYF. The DNA of the CDR3 is TGTGCCAGTAGACTGCGGACAGGGCTAGATACGCAGTATTTT. Using reference TRBV19 and TRBJ2-3 for the parts outside the CDR3, the full variable domain is DGGITQSPKYLFRKEGQNVTLSCEQNLNHDAMYWYRQDPGQGLRLIYYSQIVNDFQKGDIAEGYSVSREKKESFPLTVTSAQKNPTAFYLCASRLRTGLDTQYFGPGTRLTVL.